This entry features one TCR beta chain sequence. Its cognate antigen is unknown. V was shortened by 3 bases and J by 5 bases, with 34 bases between the two germline ends. The CDR3 totals 21 residues. Germline V lookup: CDR1 SGHDN, CDR2 FVKESK. The sample belongs to a study of cytomegalovirus exposure and HLA in healthy donors. Study information: As an earlier analysis found, roughly 180 million T cells yielded 100 million to 130 million unique TCR beta sequences. Study outcomes and limitations: The study flagged about 160 TCR beta chains as cytomegalovirus-associated.

The PCR contained 60 Vbeta and 13 Jbeta primers. Measured with immunoSEQ multiplex PCR; TCRdb has only the in-frame clones, and not every one. Here the sample spans roughly 86,000 clones, over 70% being singletons. This sequence originates from a man aged 50 to 59 in good health and CMV-seropositive. The material sequenced was PBMCs. The chain recombines TRBV14 with TRBJ2-5; a possible D gene is TRBD2 (6 bases). CDR3 in DNA: TGTGCCAGCAGCCACCCCAGTAGGCGGCAAATCGGGACCGGGGGTTGGGAGACCCAGTACTTC. The encoded protein is CASSHPSRRQIGTGGWETQYF.